The clone carrying this T cell receptor (beta chain) was counted at least ten times. This entry belongs to a study of T cells in Graves' hyperthyroidism and ophthalmopathy. CDR3 length: 16 residues. Trimming removed 6 bases at V and 0 bases at J, with 18 bases between. Germline V gene sequence: CDR1 MNHEY, CDR2 SMNVEV (reference sequence). Among the patients, aged 18 to 65, hyperthyroidism was newly diagnosed and had lasted under 2 months. The source of the PBMCs was around 10 ml of fresh peripheral blood. RNA transcripts gave rise to amplified TCR beta CDR3 regions. First-round RT-PCR of the TCR CDR3 relied on the HTBI primer set. TCRdb itself ran the multiplex PCR reads through MiXCR, one entry per CDR3 protein. The data contain 350,000 to 400,000 distinct CDR3 sequences, more than 12% of them singletons.

The sequencing input was blood. The rearrangement uses TRBV27 and TRBJ2-7; possibly TRBD2 for D (6 bases). The receptor comes from a woman aged 25 to 39 with Graves' hyperthyroidism. CDR3 protein: CASRPTGGPVSYEQYF. The CDR3 region has the DNA TGTGCCAGCAGACCCACCGGGGGACCTGTCTCCTACGAGCAGTACTTC.